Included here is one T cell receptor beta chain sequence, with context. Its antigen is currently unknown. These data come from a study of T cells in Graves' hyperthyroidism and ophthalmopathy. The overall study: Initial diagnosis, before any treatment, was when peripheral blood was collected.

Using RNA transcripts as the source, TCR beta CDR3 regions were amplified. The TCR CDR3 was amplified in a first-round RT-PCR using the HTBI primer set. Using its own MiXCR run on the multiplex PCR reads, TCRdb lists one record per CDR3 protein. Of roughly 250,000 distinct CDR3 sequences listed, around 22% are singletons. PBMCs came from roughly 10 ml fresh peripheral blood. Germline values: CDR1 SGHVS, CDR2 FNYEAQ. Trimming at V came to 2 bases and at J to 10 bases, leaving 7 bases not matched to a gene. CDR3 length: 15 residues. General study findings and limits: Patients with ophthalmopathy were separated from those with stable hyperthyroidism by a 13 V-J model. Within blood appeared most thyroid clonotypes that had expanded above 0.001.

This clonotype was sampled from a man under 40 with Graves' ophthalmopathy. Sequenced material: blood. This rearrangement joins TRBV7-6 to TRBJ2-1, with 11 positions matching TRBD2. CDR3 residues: CASSLRSSGRREQFF. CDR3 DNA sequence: TGTGCCAGCAGCTTACGGTCTAGCGGGAGGAGGGAGCAGTTCTTC.